The clone carrying this T cell receptor beta chain has just a few counts. As yet, its antigen is unknown. TCRdb called the RT-PCR reads again in MiXCR, with one record for every CDR3 protein. The data show roughly 570,000 distinct CDR3 sequences, around 13% seen once. This sample stems from a study of response to subunit inactivated influenza vaccine. This CDR3 spans 15 amino acids. Trimming took off 8 bases at V and 1 base at J, with 17 bases between the two ends. Study-wide points: New T cells are recruited in small numbers by each seasonal influenza vaccination, according to the authors' suggestion.

This specimen was PBMCs from blood, taken 35 to 45 days after vaccination. The J gene is TRBJ1-2, the V gene TRBV12-3 or TRBV12-4, with D unclear. The source is a man aged 45-65 years who received an inactivated influenza vaccine. The CDR3 protein is CASSSRMQINYGYTF. The CDR3 DNA sequence: TGTGCCAGCTCCTCGCGTATGCAAATTAACTATGGCTACACCTTC.